A selection of T cell receptor beta chains follows, all from one sample in a study of T cell responses to AZD1222 COVID-19 vaccine. Repertoires were generated with immunoSEQ multiplex PCR, while TCRdb's copy carries only in-frame clones and drops some. The table includes about 100,000 clones, 88% detected once. Sequenced material: peripheral blood, taken on day 0 of AZD1222 vaccination. The receptors stem from an adult in good health. CDR3s include the opening cysteine and the closing phenylalanine or tryptophan. Fields, in order: CDR3 protein, J gene, V gene, clone size. For some rows the clone size is stated as once, few or many, or as a class when expanded; others skip it.

CDR3: CASSVDPLAMNTEAFF; J: TRBJ1-1; V: TRBV9; size: NA
CDR3: CASSLYRTPMEQYF; J: TRBJ2-7; V: TRBV7-8; size: once
CDR3: CSATRQDTQYF; J: TRBJ2-3; V: TRBV20-1; size: NA
CDR3: CAISEVTGGPHEQYF; J: TRBJ2-7; V: TRBV10-3; size: NA
CDR3: CASSTLGDGIHEQYF; J: TRBJ2-7; V: TRBV19; size: NA
CDR3: CASSPGQGKNSPLHF; J: TRBJ1-6; V: TRBV9; size: NA
CDR3: CASSAGTDNNSPLHF; J: TRBJ1-6; V: TRBV9; size: NA
CDR3: CASSYGPPRFYEQYF; J: TRBJ2-7; V: TRBV6-5; size: NA
CDR3: CASSLVGIGNYEQYF; J: TRBJ2-7; V: TRBV28; size: NA
CDR3: CASSIELAGYEQYF; J: TRBJ2-7; V: TRBV19; size: NA
CDR3: CASSALGLGNQPQHF; J: TRBJ1-5; V: TRBV2; size: NA
CDR3: CASSPRQGPSSYEQYF; J: TRBJ2-7; V: TRBV11-3; size: NA
CDR3: CASSDSGVSGELFF; J: TRBJ2-2; V: TRBV6-4; size: NA
CDR3: CATSDFAGREAFF; J: TRBJ1-1; V: TRBV24-1; size: NA
CDR3: CASSPQTPFYGYTF; J: TRBJ1-2; V: TRBV6-5; size: NA
CDR3: CAISESGQANTGELFF; J: TRBJ2-2; V: TRBV10-3; size: NA
CDR3: CASSLMDNEQFF; J: TRBJ2-1; V: TRBV7-3; size: NA
CDR3: CASSQVRDSFYEQYF; J: TRBJ2-7; V: TRBV3-1/TRBV3-2; size: once
CDR3: CASSIRAGNTEAFF; J: TRBJ1-1; V: TRBV19; size: NA
CDR3: CASRARQGGTEAFF; J: TRBJ1-1; V: TRBV6-5; size: few
CDR3: CASSPPLRTAKHNTEAFF; J: TRBJ1-1; V: TRBV6-6; size: NA
CDR3: CASRANEKLFF; J: TRBJ1-4; V: TRBV6-5; size: NA
CDR3: CASRTFSTGNTIYF; J: TRBJ1-3; V: TRBV6-5; size: NA
CDR3: CATSRVGQGVGYTF; J: TRBJ1-2; V: TRBV15; size: NA
CDR3: CASGRSRTDTQYF; J: TRBJ2-3; V: TRBV2; size: NA
CDR3: CASSPDYEQYF; J: TRBJ2-7; V: TRBV7-2; size: NA
CDR3: CASSLERTGSLFDWEGNQPQHF; J: TRBJ1-5; V: TRBV5-1; size: NA
CDR3: CASSLALRQGQSPKNIQYF; J: TRBJ2-4; V: TRBV7-9; size: NA
CDR3: CASSLSFEQNTGELFF; J: TRBJ2-2; V: TRBV5-5; size: NA
CDR3: CSVYKQNANTGELFF; J: TRBJ2-2; V: TRBV29-1; size: NA
CDR3: CASSWAVAGELFF; J: TRBJ2-2; V: TRBV6-2/TRBV6-3; size: NA
CDR3: CASSLIAGGPYEQYF; J: TRBJ2-7; V: TRBV27; size: NA
CDR3: CATRGEGELFF; J: TRBJ2-2; V: TRBV24-1; size: NA
CDR3: CAWGGAYNEQFF; J: TRBJ2-1; V: TRBV30; size: few
CDR3: CASSPSDATNTEAFF; J: TRBJ1-1; V: TRBV18; size: NA
CDR3: CASAEDGSTDTQYF; J: TRBJ2-3; V: TRBV19; size: few
CDR3: CASSLTGVEQYF; J: TRBJ2-7; V: TRBV28; size: NA
CDR3: CASSSRQGELNQPQHF; J: TRBJ1-5; V: TRBV6-6; size: NA
CDR3: CASSVADIATTYEQYF; J: TRBJ2-7; V: TRBV9; size: NA
CDR3: CASSILAGGPTSTDTQYF; J: TRBJ2-3; V: TRBV5-1; size: NA